This T cell receptor beta chain was sequenced for a study of cytomegalovirus exposure and HLA in healthy donors. Study-wide findings and caveats: The authors later found TCR association rates varying by HLA locus, with DRB1 most and HLA-C fewest. Fewer N-insertions (relative to the approximately 700-donor mean) were reportedly seen in an Asian-associated ancestry cluster in a later analysis. A prior analysis recorded that most TCR beta V segments were productive about 87% or about 30% of the time. Most subjects had HLA-A and HLA-B alleles reportedly predicted accurately by TCR beta sequences.

A word on this clone: The target antigen is unknown.

It was with 60 Vbeta and 13 Jbeta primers that the PCR ran. TCRdb's copy holds only in-frame clones and misses some; the assay was immunoSEQ multiplex PCR. The sample consists of about 120,000 clones, roughly 17% of them appearing once. From germline, CDR1 is MNHEY and CDR2 SVGAGI. Trimming left V 5 bases short and J 10 bases short, with 12 bases between. The CDR3 is 12 amino acids. The chain uses TRBV6-5 and TRBJ2-1; D unresolved. The receptor was derived from a female donor in good health and CMV-seropositive. The sample was PBMCs. The CDR3 nucleotides are TGTGCCAGCAGTCCTTCGAGGTCGGAGCAGTTCTTC. Encoded protein: CASSPSRSEQFF.